Below, 32 T cell receptor beta chains from the same sample are listed, as sequenced in a study of blood T cell repertoires in COVID-19. Repertoires were generated with immunoSEQ multiplex PCR, while TCRdb's copy carries only in-frame clones and drops some. The sample has under 150,000 clones; 75% to 90% are singletons. Material: peripheral blood. The origin of the receptors is a woman in her forties or fifties with acute or convalescent COVID-19.

This chain connects TRBV7-6 to TRBJ2-1, with D possibly matching TRBD2 (6 bases). Trimming cost V 0 bases and J 2 bases, with 17 bases left between them. The germline CDR1 and CDR2 sequences are SGHVS and FNYEAQ. This CDR3 is built from 18 residues. In DNA, the CDR3 is TGTGCCAGCAGCTTAGCGGGAGGACCACCGGCGGCCTACAATGAGCAGTTCTTC. Translating it yields CASSLAGGPPAAYNEQFF. Full variable domain (rest looked up from reference TRBV7-6 and TRBJ2-1): GAGVSQSPRYKVTKRGQDVALRCDPISGHVSLYWYRQALGQGPEFLTYFNYEAQQDKSGLPNDRFSAERPEGSISTLTIQRTEQRDSAMYRCASSLAGGPPAAYNEQFFGPGTRLTVL.

This sequence joins TRBV11-2 and TRBJ2-1, with TRBD1 as a possible D gene (5 bases). The CDR3 has 14 amino acids. Germline V gene lookup returns CDR1 SGHAT and CDR2 FQNNGV. The germline V and J ends were trimmed by 5 bases and 4 bases, with 12 bases remaining between them. CDR3 nucleotides: TGTGCCAGCAGCATTCGACGGACATACAATGAGCAGTTCTTC. Protein: CASSIRRTYNEQFF.

The chain combines TRBV7-9 with TRBJ2-1; 11 positions match TRBD1. In germline, CDR1 is SEHNR, CDR2 FQNEAQ (reference sequence). CDR3 length equals 16 residues. V was clipped by 1 base and J by 4 bases; unmatched bases: 3. The CDR3 DNA reads TGTGCCAGCAGCTTAGGGACAGGGGGCCTATACAATGAGCAGTTCTTC. Protein: CASSLGTGGLYNEQFF.

The rearrangement joins TRBV30 to TRBJ1-4; TRBD1 is a possible D gene (5 bases). V dropped 6 bases and J dropped 0 bases, with 8 bases sitting between them. The CDR3 has 13 amino acids. Looked up from germline, CDR1 is GTSNPN and CDR2 is SVGIG (reference sequence). The CDR3 coding sequence is TGTGCCTGTGACAGATCAACTAATGAAAAACTGTTTTTT. This gives the protein CACDRSTNEKLFF. Full variable domain (rest looked up from reference TRBV30 and TRBJ1-4): SQTIHQWPATLVQPVGSPLSLECTVEGTSNPNLYWYRQAAGRGLQLLFYSVGIGQISSEVPQNLSASRPQDRQFILSSKKLLLSDSGFYLCACDRSTNEKLFFGSGTQLSVL.

The V gene is TRBV6-6, the J gene TRBJ2-7; 7 bases line up with TRBD2. J gave up 1 base and V 5 bases, and 2 bases lay outside the gene matches. The germline gives CDR1 MNHNY, CDR2 SVGAGI (reference sequence). The CDR3 covers 13 residues. The CDR3 DNA reads TGTGCCAGCAGTCCCGGGGGGTCCTACGAGCAGTACTTC. This gives the protein CASSPGGSYEQYF.

The chain combines TRBV6-5 with TRBJ1-2; 7 bases line up with TRBD1. The junction had 7 bases not matched to a gene; V was cut back by 5 bases and J by 7 bases. Germline V gene data show CDR1 as MNHEY and CDR2 as SVGAGI. This CDR3 spans 13 amino acids. Written as DNA, the CDR3 is TGTGCCAGCAGTCCCGACAGGGAAGGTGGCTACACCTTC. Amino acid sequence: CASSPDREGGYTF.

The chain carries TRBV3-1 (or the pseudogene TRBV3-2) and TRBJ2-4; D is ambiguous. With 4 bases removed from V and 4 bases from J, the gap between germline ends came to 17 bases. The germline gives CDR1 LGHDT, CDR2 YNNKEL (reference sequence). This CDR3 is built from 16 residues. The CDR3 protein is CASSLLKEAGKNIQYF. For the CDR3, the DNA is TGTGCCAGCAGCCTTTTAAAAGAGGCCGGGAAAAACATTCAGTACTTC.

This chain joins TRBV3-1 (or the pseudogene TRBV3-2) and TRBJ1-1; D is possibly TRBD1 (5 bases). From germline, CDR1 is LGHDT and CDR2 YNNKEL (reference sequence). V shed 0 bases and J shed 4 bases, with 18 bases lying between them. The CDR3 covers 17 residues. CDR3 nucleotides: TGTGCCAGCAGCCAAGATTTAGTAAATCTTGGGGCCACTGAAGCTTTCTTT. It codes for CASSQDLVNLGATEAFF.

This rearrangement joins TRBV28 to TRBJ2-7; a weak D match, TRBD1 (5 bases). CDR1 and CDR2 (germline): MDHEN, SYDVKM. The V end was cut by 3 bases, the J end by 2 bases, with 11 bases between. This CDR3 region has 14 residues. CDR3 amino acids: CASSFSQGTYEQYF. In nucleotides, the CDR3 is TGTGCCAGCAGTTTCTCGCAGGGAACCTACGAGCAGTACTTC.

The chain has TRBV15 and TRBJ1-6; D might be TRBD1 (5 bases). V was pared by 0 bases and J by 7 bases, with 10 bases between. CDR1 LNHNV and CDR2 YYDKDF come from the germline V gene (reference sequence). The CDR3 spans 15 residues. In DNA form, the CDR3 reads TGTGCCACCAGCAGAGACCCCGCAGGGAATTCACCCCTCCACTTT. It yields the protein CATSRDPAGNSPLHF.

J is TRBJ1-2 and V is TRBV28, with 7 nucleotides matching TRBD1. Germline values: CDR1 MDHEN, CDR2 SYDVKM. Losses at the gene ends were 2 bases for V and 4 bases for J; bases not matched to a gene: 10. The CDR3 is made up of 16 amino acids. The CDR3: CASSLLQGTGSYGYTF. CDR3 sequence (DNA): TGTGCCAGCAGTTTACTACAGGGGACGGGCAGCTATGGCTACACCTTC.

This clone showed up just a few times. The chain carries TRBV28 and TRBJ1-5, with D unresolved. The CDR3 sequence is 14 residues long. Germline CDR1 is MDHEN and CDR2 is SYDVKM. Trimming removed 8 bases from V and 5 bases from J, with 16 bases in between. CDR3 in DNA: TGTGCCAGCTCCCGGGAGGCCGGGTATCAGCCCCAGCATTTT. Translating gives CASSREAGYQPQHF.

V is TRBV4-1 and J is TRBJ2-7; 11 positions agree with TRBD1. The trim removed 0 bases at V and 0 bases at J, leaving 4 bases unmatched. Per the germline V gene, CDR1 is MGHRA and CDR2 is YSYEKL. The CDR3 is 17 residues long. The CDR3 here is CASSQDKGTGGSYEQYF. The DNA for the CDR3 is TGCGCCAGCAGCCAAGATAAGGGGACAGGGGGCTCCTACGAGCAGTACTTC.

This clone was picked up a small number of times. The chain is built from TRBV3-1 (or the pseudogene TRBV3-2) and TRBJ1-6; D unresolved. Germline CDR1 and CDR2: LGHDT and YNNKEL (reference sequence). The CDR3 contains 12 residues. V was clipped by 4 bases and J by 12 bases, with 10 bases between them. CDR3 residues: CASSLQSGPLHF. The CDR3 region has the DNA TGTGCCAGCAGCCTACAATCGGGACCCCTCCACTTT.

This rearrangement joins TRBV5-6 to TRBJ2-1; D is perhaps TRBD1 (6 bases). In germline, CDR1 is SGHDT, CDR2 YYEEEE. The V and J ends lost 1 base and 1 base respectively, with 9 bases between them. The length of the CDR3 is 15 residues. CDR3 in DNA: TGTGCCAGCAGCTTGAGGACAGATTCCTACAATGAGCAGTTCTTC. It encodes CASSLRTDSYNEQFF.

This clone appeared once. The rearrangement joins TRBV28 to TRBJ1-1, with D maybe TRBD1 (5 bases). Trimming left V 5 bases short and J 2 bases short, with 15 bases between. Germline lookup yields CDR1 MDHEN and CDR2 SYDVKM. This CDR3 is built from 15 residues. The CDR3 loop reads CASSNLRVPNTEAFF. The CDR3 nucleotides are TGTGCCAGCAGTAACCTCAGGGTCCCCAACACTGAAGCTTTCTTT.

The rearrangement links TRBV5-4 to TRBJ2-7, with TRBD1 as a possible D gene (6 bases). Germline lookup yields CDR1 SGHNT and CDR2 YYREEE (reference sequence). V lost 4 bases to trimming and J lost 2 bases, with 16 bases between them. The CDR3 length is 15 residues. The CDR3 sequence: CASSPRQDQAYEQYF. CDR3 coding DNA: TGTGCCAGCAGCCCTAGACAGGATCAAGCCTACGAGCAGTACTTC. The variable domain in full, with the rest retrieved from reference TRBV5-4 and TRBJ2-7, is ETGVTQSPTHLIKTRGQQVTLRCSSQSGHNTVSWYQQALGQGPQFIFQYYREEENGRGNFPPRFSGLQFPNYSSELNVNALELDDSALYLCASSPRQDQAYEQYFGPGTRLTVT.

The chain links TRBV7-2 to TRBJ1-2, with 7 nucleotides matching TRBD1. The CDR3 totals 14 residues. Per the germline V gene, CDR1 is SGHTA and CDR2 is FQGNSA. Unmatched junction bases numbered 13, after V lost 1 base and J lost 14 bases. The CDR3 region is CASSLDRGTVTETF. DNA of the CDR3: TGTGCCAGCAGCTTAGACAGGGGTACGGTCACGGAAACCTTC.

The chain uses TRBV19 and TRBJ1-1, with D tentatively TRBD1 (5 bases). In germline, CDR1 is LNHDA, CDR2 SQIVND (reference sequence). The CDR3 is 15 amino acids. V was pared by 3 bases and J by 3 bases, with 14 bases between. The DNA for the CDR3 is TGTGCCAGTAGTATTCAGCAGGGAAGAGACACTGAAGCTTTCTTT. Protein sequence: CASSIQQGRDTEAFF.

The chain carries TRBV5-6 and TRBJ2-1; no definite D call. V was trimmed by 4 bases and J by 8 bases, leaving 19 bases between them. Germline V gene lookup returns CDR1 SGHDT and CDR2 YYEEEE. The CDR3 runs to 15 residues. The CDR3 region is CASSPGPIRMDEQFF. CDR3 nucleotides: TGTGCCAGCAGCCCAGGCCCAATCCGGATGGATGAGCAGTTCTTC.

The DNA of the CDR3 is TGTGCCAGCAGTGACCGACCCTCGGACAGGGTAGATAGCAATCAGCCCCAGCATTTT. Its translation is CASSDRPSDRVDSNQPQHF. The chain combines TRBV6-4 with TRBJ1-5, with TRBD1 matching over 8 bases. Germline V CDR1 and CDR2: MRHNA, SNTAGT. The V gene end was trimmed by 2 bases and the J gene end by 0 bases; junction bases not matched to a gene: 12. This CDR3 region has 19 residues.

J is TRBJ2-3 and V is TRBV7-9; 13 nucleotides align to TRBD2. The CDR3 is 14 residues long. V was clipped by 10 bases and J by 4 bases; unmatched bases: 5. Germline assignment: CDR1 SEHNR and CDR2 FQNEAQ (reference sequence). Here the CDR3 DNA reads TGTGCCACCCTACTAGCGGGAGGGCCAGATACGCAGTATTTT. Protein sequence: CATLLAGGPDTQYF.

CDR3 residues: CASAGSPGNTIYF. CDR3 nucleotide sequence: TGTGCCAGCGCAGGCAGTCCGGGAAACACCATATATTTT. V usage is TRBV2 and J usage is TRBJ1-3; no reliable D call. The germline CDR1 and CDR2 sequences are SNHLY and FYNNEI. The CDR3 spans 13 residues. V gave up 8 bases and J gave up 4 bases, with 12 bases separating them. The full variable domain, its missing parts supplied by reference TRBV2 and TRBJ1-3, is EPEVTQTPSHQVTQMGQEVILRCVPISNHLYFYWYRQILGQKVEFLVSFYNNEISEKSEIFDDQFSVERPDGSNFTLKIRSTKLEDSAMYFCASAGSPGNTIYFGEGSWLTVV.

This chain connects TRBV7-9 to TRBJ1-1; D remains ambiguous. Germline V gene sequence: CDR1 SEHNR, CDR2 FQNEAQ (reference sequence). The CDR3 loop spans 14 amino acids. Trimming took off 4 bases at V and 1 base at J, with 10 bases between the two ends. The CDR3 DNA reads TGTGCCAGCAGCTATAGCCCCAGGAACACTGAAGCTTTCTTT. Translating it yields CASSYSPRNTEAFF.

The chain couples TRBV18 to TRBJ1-1; D gene unclear. This CDR3 contains 15 residues. Germline loops: CDR1 KGHSH, CDR2 LQKENI. Between the trimmed V and J ends, which lost 3 bases and 5 bases, there was a span of 16 bases. This CDR3 reads CASSPRDAVRTEAFF. The CDR3 DNA reads TGTGCCAGCTCACCGAGAGATGCGGTTCGAACTGAAGCTTTCTTT. Combining the CDR3 with reference TRBV18 and TRBJ1-1 gives the whole variable domain NAGVMQNPRHLVRRRGQEARLRCSPMKGHSHVYWYRQLPEEGLKFMVYLQKENIIDESGMPKERFSAEFPKEGPSILRIQQVVRGDSAAYFCASSPRDAVRTEAFFGQGTRLTVV.

V gene TRBV18 combines with J gene TRBJ2-5, with 7 bases identical to TRBD1. The germline V gene has CDR1 KGHSH and CDR2 LQKENI. The V segment lost 4 bases and the J segment 2 bases; nucleotides outside the gene matches: 4. This CDR3 contains 14 residues. The CDR3 loop reads CASSQGATQETQYF. In nucleotides, the CDR3 is TGTGCCAGCTCACAGGGGGCGACTCAAGAGACCCAGTACTTC.

The chain recombines TRBV18 with TRBJ1-4, with no clear D. This CDR3 comprises 13 residues. Germline CDR1 and CDR2: KGHSH and LQKENI. V was cut by 2 bases and J by 6 bases, with 7 bases left in between. The CDR3 is CASSPNRDEKLFF. CDR3 sequence (DNA): TGTGCCAGCTCACCAAACCGGGATGAAAAACTGTTTTTT.

In its sample, this clone was seen a few times. This chain joins TRBV19 and TRBJ2-2; D not resolved. Between the trimmed V and J ends, which lost 1 base and 0 bases, there was a span of 6 bases. The CDR3 is 15 residues long. Germline-derived CDR1 and CDR2 are LNHDA and SQIVND (reference sequence). This chain's CDR3 is CASSIGHSNTGELFF. CDR3 bases: TGTGCCAGTAGTATAGGACACTCGAACACCGGGGAGCTGTTTTTT.

This chain connects TRBV19 to TRBJ1-1; D gene uncertain. Per germline, CDR1 LNHDA and CDR2 SQIVND (reference sequence). Trimming stripped 7 bases from V and 2 bases from J, with 5 bases between. The CDR3 runs to 11 residues. The CDR3 here is CASTYNTEAFF. DNA for the CDR3: TGTGCCAGTACCTATAACACTGAAGCTTTCTTT.

The rearrangement uses TRBV5-6 and TRBJ2-7; D not certain. Germline V CDR1 and CDR2: SGHDT, YYEEEE. Between the trimmed V and J ends, which lost 4 bases and 7 bases, there was a span of 9 bases. The CDR3 has 11 residues. CDR3 residues: CASSIAQEQYF. DNA of the CDR3: TGTGCCAGCAGCATTGCACAGGAGCAGTACTTC.

This chain uses TRBV4-2 with TRBJ1-4; TRBD1 agrees at 9 bases. Trimming took 2 bases from V and 7 from J; bases not matched to a gene: 8. The CDR3 is 16 amino acids. In germline, CDR1 is LGHNA, CDR2 YNFKEQ. This chain's CDR3 is CASSQQTGGSGEKLFF. CDR3 DNA: TGTGCCAGCAGCCAACAAACAGGGGGCAGTGGTGAAAAACTGTTTTTT.

V usage is TRBV10-3 and J usage is TRBJ2-1; unclear D gene. Germline V lookup: CDR1 ENHRY, CDR2 SYGVKD. The CDR3 is made up of 14 amino acids. The ends were cut back, 3 bases at V and 6 bases at J, with 12 bases in the middle. CDR3 DNA: TGTGCCATCAGTGATTTAGAGTCTAGCAATGAGCAGTTCTTC. This sequence encodes CAISDLESSNEQFF.